A selection of T cell receptor beta chains follows, all from one sample in a study of response to subunit inactivated influenza vaccine. TCRdb used MiXCR to reprocess the RT-PCR reads, holding one entry per CDR3 protein. Of about 540,000 distinct CDR3 sequences in the sample, approximately 22% were seen once. These data were also reused for a study on T cells expressing NK-cell markers.

The sample was CD4+ T cells sorted from PBMCs, taken about 11 days after vaccination. The receptors come from a man in his forties or fifties who received an inactivated influenza vaccine. Both conserved end residues are part of each CDR3. D genes are given only for firm matches. For some rows the clone size is stated as once, few or many, or as a class when expanded; others skip it.

. | TRBJ1-2 | TRBD1 | TRBV15 | CATSRDLGQGYGYTF | TGTGCCACCAGCAGAGATTTAGGACAGGGATATGGCTACACCTTC
. | TRBJ2-5 | . | TRBV18 | CASSQGTTPRETQYF | TGTGCCAGCTCCCAGGGGACCACACCACGGGAGACCCAGTACTTC
. | TRBJ2-7 | . | TRBV7-9 | CASSLGGGRNYEQYF | TGTGCCAGCAGCCTAGGCGGGGGCCGAAATTACGAGCAGTACTTC
. | TRBJ2-1 | TRBD2 | TRBV20-1 | CSARTTSGRAREQFF | TGCAGTGCTAGGACAACTAGCGGGAGGGCTAGAGAGCAGTTCTTC
. | TRBJ1-2 | TRBD1 | TRBV7-2 | CASSLDSGTAIYGYTF | TGTGCCAGCAGCTTAGACTCCGGGACAGCGATCTATGGCTACACCTTC
. | TRBJ2-1 | . | TRBV12-3/TRBV12-4 | CASSFSRTEGFF | TGTGCCAGCAGTTTTTCCCGGACCGAAGGGTTCTTC
. | TRBJ2-3 | . | TRBV20-1 | CSSYYSGIPDTQYF | TGCAGTTCATATTATAGCGGAATTCCAGATACGCAGTATTTT
few | TRBJ1-1 | TRBD1 | TRBV28 | CASSLPPGQGSNTEAFF | TGTGCCAGCAGTTTACCTCCGGGACAGGGATCGAACACTGAAGCTTTCTTT
. | TRBJ2-1 | . | TRBV19 | CASSTTGSSYNEQFF | TGTGCCAGTAGTACAACGGGATCCTCTTACAATGAGCAGTTCTTC
. | TRBJ1-5 | . | TRBV6-1 | CASSRQGSSQPQHF | TGTGCCAGCAGTCGCCAGGGGTCGAGCCAGCCCCAGCATTTT
. | TRBJ2-7 | . | TRBV5-1 | CASSSGMGRATFVYEQYF | TGCGCCAGCAGCTCGGGAATGGGCAGGGCTACTTTTGTCTACGAGCAGTACTTC
many | TRBJ2-5 | . | TRBV5-1 | CASATPPQETQYF | TGCGCCAGTGCCACCCCGCCCCAAGAGACCCAGTACTTC
few | TRBJ1-3 | . | TRBV4-2 | CASSQVGRNLRNTIYF | TGTGCCAGCAGCCAAGTTGGCAGGAACTTACGAAACACCATATATTTT
. | TRBJ1-1 | . | TRBV7-9 | CASSRQGQQGTEAFF | TGTGCCAGCAGCCGGCAGGGACAACAGGGTACTGAAGCTTTCTTT
few | TRBJ2-1 | TRBD2 | TRBV18 | CASSPPTSGGGEQFF | TGTGCCAGCTCACCGCCGACTAGCGGGGGAGGTGAGCAGTTCTTC
few | TRBJ2-3 | . | TRBV6-4 | CASIRPSVTDTQYF | TGTGCCAGCATAAGGCCGAGTGTGACAGATACGCAGTATTTT
. | TRBJ2-7 | TRBD1 | TRBV28 | CASSSSGGQGGYEQYF | TGTGCCAGCAGTTCAAGTGGGGGACAGGGAGGCTACGAGCAGTACTTC
. | TRBJ1-2 | . | TRBV11-2 | CASSRGYGTAYGYTF | TGTGCCAGCAGCCGAGGATACGGGACGGCCTATGGCTACACCTTC
. | TRBJ2-1 | . | TRBV10-3 | CAISGSGQGYDEQFF | TGTGCCATCAGTGGATCGGGGCAGGGATATGATGAGCAGTTCTTC
few | TRBJ1-2 | . | TRBV3-1 | CASSQGAGTAYGYTF | TGTGCCAGCAGCCAAGGCGCCGGGACTGCCTATGGCTACACCTTC
. | TRBJ2-5 | . | TRBV12-3/TRBV12-4 | CASTPLGPGETQYF | TGTGCCAGCACTCCCCTCGGTCCCGGAGAGACCCAGTACTTC
. | TRBJ2-5 | TRBD1 | TRBV14 | CASSQRTGAFTETQYF | TGTGCCAGCAGCCAGAGGACAGGGGCGTTCACGGAGACCCAGTACTTC
. | TRBJ2-3 | . | TRBV28 | CASTASGSADTQYF | TGTGCCAGCACCGCGAGCGGATCGGCAGATACGCAGTATTTT
. | TRBJ2-1 | . | TRBV20-1 | CSARVWDHPGNEQFF | TGCAGTGCTAGAGTTTGGGACCATCCTGGCAATGAGCAGTTCTTC
. | TRBJ2-7 | . | TRBV24-1 | CATSDAGSRGEQYF | TGTGCCACCAGTGATGCGGGTTCGAGGGGCGAGCAGTACTTC
. | TRBJ2-2 | . | TRBV12-3/TRBV12-4 | CASSFDSWKGPSAGELFF | TGTGCCAGCAGTTTCGACAGTTGGAAAGGGCCATCGGCCGGGGAGCTGTTTTTT
few | TRBJ2-5 | TRBD2 | TRBV9 | CASSVELAAGTQYF | TGTGCCAGCAGCGTAGAACTAGCGGCGGGCACCCAGTACTTC
. | TRBJ2-5 | . | TRBV7-2 | CASSFGARGETQYF | TGTGCCAGCAGCTTTGGGGCTAGAGGGGAGACCCAGTACTTC
. | TRBJ2-2 | . | TRBV2 | CASRQEDTGELFF | TGTGCCAGCAGACAGGAAGACACCGGGGAGCTGTTTTTT
. | TRBJ2-5 | TRBD2 | TRBV7-9 | CASALGTSPRGYF | TGTGCCAGCGCACTAGGGACTAGCCCTCGTGGGTACTTC
few | TRBJ2-3 | . | TRBV6-4 | CASSDSGETNTQYF | TGTGCCAGCAGTGACTCTGGAGAAACAAATACGCAGTATTTT
few | TRBJ1-2 | . | TRBV4-2 | CASSQVGRFDGYTF | TGTGCCAGCAGCCAAGTCGGCAGGTTCGATGGCTACACCTTC
few | TRBJ1-1 | TRBD1 | TRBV5-1 | CASSLSTGVNTEAFF | TGCGCCAGCAGCTTGTCGACAGGGGTGAACACTGAAGCTTTCTTT
few | TRBJ2-7 | . | TRBV12-3/TRBV12-4 | CASSLATYEQYF | TGTGCCAGCAGTTTAGCGACGTACGAGCAGTACTTC
. | TRBJ1-1 | TRBD1 | TRBV20-1 | CSARTRAGQGRKVMNTEAFF | TGCAGTGCTAGAACCAGAGCGGGACAGGGGCGTAAAGTGATGAACACTGAAGCTTTCTTT
. | TRBJ2-7 | TRBD2 | TRBV28 | CASSLSGLAGGNEQYF | TGTGCCAGCAGTTTAAGCGGACTAGCGGGAGGTAACGAGCAGTACTTC